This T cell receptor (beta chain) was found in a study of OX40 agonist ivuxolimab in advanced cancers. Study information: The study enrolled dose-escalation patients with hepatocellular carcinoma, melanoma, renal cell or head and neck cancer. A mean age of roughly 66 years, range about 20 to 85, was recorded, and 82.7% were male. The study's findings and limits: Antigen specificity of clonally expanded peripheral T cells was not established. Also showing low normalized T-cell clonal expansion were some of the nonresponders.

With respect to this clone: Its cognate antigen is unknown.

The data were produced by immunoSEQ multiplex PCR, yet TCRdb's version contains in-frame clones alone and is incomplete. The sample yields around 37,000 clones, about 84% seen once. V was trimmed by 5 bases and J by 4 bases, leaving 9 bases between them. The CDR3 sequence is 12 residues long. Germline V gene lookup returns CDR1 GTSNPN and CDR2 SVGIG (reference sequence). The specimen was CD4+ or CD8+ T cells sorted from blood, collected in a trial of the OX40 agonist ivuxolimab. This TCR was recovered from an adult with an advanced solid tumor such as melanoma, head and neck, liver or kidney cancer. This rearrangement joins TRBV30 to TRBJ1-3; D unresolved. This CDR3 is CAWDALGNTIYF. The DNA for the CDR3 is TGTGCCTGGGATGCACTGGGAAACACCATATATTTT.